The 29 T cell receptor beta chains given below trace back to one sample, sequenced in a study of human T cells and chemical hapten exposure. TCRdb used MiXCR to reprocess the RACE reads, holding one entry per CDR3 protein. The sample has 80,000 to 95,000 distinct CDR3 sequences; roughly 11% are singletons. Time point given: patch test 2, 6 weeks after DPC sensitization. Described treatment: therapeutic diphenylcyclopropenone sensitization with weekly scalp DPC. Sequenced here: whole blood, sampled in connection with sensitization to the hapten diphenylcyclopropenone (DPC). These receptors all come from a man younger than 35 with alopecia areata. Some clones in this sample may be carry-over from other donors' samples.

This clonotype was counted only a few times. V is TRBV20-1 and J is TRBJ2-1; 8 positions agree with TRBD2. Germline V gene sequence: CDR1 DFQATT, CDR2 SNEGSKA (reference sequence). The junction had 3 bases not matched to a gene; V was cut back by 1 base and J by 7 bases. This CDR3 comprises 13 residues. CDR3: CSARGGGKNEQFF. The CDR3 region has the DNA TGCAGTGCTAGAGGCGGGGGGAAAAATGAGCAGTTCTTC.

This clonotype was counted at least ten times. V is TRBV7-9 and J is TRBJ2-2; tentatively, D is TRBD1 or TRBD2 (5 bases each). The CDR3 has 16 residues. V was trimmed by 5 bases and J by 0 bases, leaving 13 bases between them. The germline CDR1 and CDR2 sequences are SEHNR and FQNEAQ (reference sequence). The CDR3 region has the DNA TGTGCCAGCAGCCCGATCGGGACGGCGAACACCGGGGAGCTGTTTTTT. This codes for CASSPIGTANTGELFF.

As for this clonotype: Compared with germline, one end of the junction differs, possibly owing to a read error. The chain is built from TRBV19 and TRBJ1-3; D is uncertain. Germline CDR1 is LNHDA and CDR2 is SQIVND (reference sequence). This CDR3 region has 14 residues. CDR3 protein: CASSSGGSGNTLYF. CDR3 nucleotide sequence: TGTGCCAGTAGTTCCGGTGGTTCTGGAAACACCTTATATTTT.

A few counts support this clonotype. The V and J genes are TRBV4-1 and TRBJ2-5; 9 nucleotides line up with TRBD1. J lost 4 bases, V lost 4 bases, and 7 bases had no gene match. CDR1 is MGHRA, CDR2 YSYEKL, per germline. The CDR3 is 15 amino acids. The DNA for the CDR3 is TGCGCCAGCAGCCTACAGGGGGCGCCCCGAGAGACCCAGTACTTC. Translation gives CASSLQGAPRETQYF.

The gene calls are TRBV29-1 and TRBJ2-7; D assignment may be TRBD1 or TRBD2 (5 bases each). Trimming pared 7 bases from V and 3 bases from J, leaving 16 bases between. The CDR3 spans 13 residues. Germline V gives CDR1 SQVTM, CDR2 ANQGSEA. CDR3 in amino acids: CSAYDRDYYEQYF. CDR3 bases: TGCAGCGCCTACGACAGAGACTACTACGAGCAGTACTTC.

In this sample, this clonotype turned up a few times. This chain joins TRBV4-3 and TRBJ2-1, with a possible D match to TRBD2 (5 bases). CDR3 size: 17 residues. V was shortened by 0 bases and J by 0 bases, with 12 bases between the two germline ends. Germline CDR1 is LGHNA and CDR2 is YSLEER. The CDR3 bases are TGCGCCAGCAGCCAAGATGTGAGGGTTTACTCCTACAATGAGCAGTTCTTC. Translated: CASSQDVRVYSYNEQFF.

This chain links TRBV29-1 with TRBJ2-5; tentatively, D is TRBD2 (7 bases). The germline gives CDR1 SQVTM, CDR2 ANQGSEA. This CDR3 has 15 amino acids. V dropped 1 base and J dropped 5 bases, with 17 bases sitting between them. The CDR3 protein is CSVEGGGPGGETQYF. CDR3 nucleotide sequence: TGCAGCGTTGAAGGCGGGGGCCCTGGAGGCGAGACCCAGTACTTC. Drawing the rest from reference TRBV29-1 and TRBJ2-5, the complete variable domain is SAVISQKPSRDICQRGTSLTIQCQVDSQVTMMFWYRQQPGQSLTLIATANQGSEATYESGFVIDKFPISRPNLTFSTLTVSNMSPEDSSIYLCSVEGGGPGGETQYFGPGTRLLVL.

This clonotype was seen more than once but under ten times. The V and J genes are TRBV6-2 or TRBV6-3 and TRBJ1-1; unclear D gene. In germline, CDR1 is MNHEY, CDR2 SVGEGT. Deletions cut 5 bases from V and 1 base from J, with 11 bases between. This CDR3 comprises 14 residues. CDR3 region: CASSNPGKNTEAFF. CDR3 nucleotide sequence: TGTGCCAGCAGTAACCCCGGAAAGAACACTGAAGCTTTCTTT.

This clonotype showed up just a few times. The chain uses TRBV27 and TRBJ1-2; D is uncertain. The CDR3 contains 10 residues. Germline CDR1 reads MNHEY; CDR2 reads SMNVEV (reference sequence). With 4 bases removed from V and 10 bases from J, the gap between germline ends came to 7 bases. The CDR3: CASSSPDYTF. The DNA for the CDR3 is TGTGCCAGCAGTTCACCCGACTACACCTTC.

This clonotype was seen repeatedly, ten times or more. The chain joins TRBV28 to TRBJ2-7; 10 bases are shared with TRBD1. CDR3 length: 14 amino acids. CDR1 and CDR2 (germline): MDHEN, SYDVKM. The V gene end was trimmed by 3 bases and the J gene end by 4 bases; junction bases not matched to a gene: 3. CDR3 protein: CASSFEGQGYEQYF. The CDR3 DNA sequence: TGTGCCAGCAGTTTTGAGGGACAGGGGTACGAGCAGTACTTC.

V is TRBV18 and J is TRBJ2-2; tentatively, D is TRBD1 (5 bases). This CDR3 spans 15 amino acids. V was shortened by 3 bases and J by 5 bases, with 13 bases between the two germline ends. Germline V gene data show CDR1 as KGHSH and CDR2 as LQKENI. This chain's CDR3 is CASSPDTLWTGELFF. In DNA form, the CDR3 reads TGTGCCAGCTCACCGGACACCCTTTGGACCGGGGAGCTGTTTTTT.

This clonotype has a handful of counts. The chain uses TRBV7-9 and TRBJ2-5; D is uncertain. CDR1 is SEHNR, CDR2 FQNEAQ, per germline (reference sequence). The CDR3 extends over 14 amino acids. The V gene lost 1 base and the J gene lost 2 bases, with 8 bases spanning the gap. The CDR3 DNA follows: TGTGCCAGCAGCTTAGGACTGATTCAAGAGACCCAGTACTTC. This gives the protein CASSLGLIQETQYF.

This clonotype was observed many times. This chain connects TRBV11-2 to TRBJ2-7; D perhaps matches TRBD2 (5 bases). CDR1 is SGHAT and CDR2 is FQNNGV in the germline V gene. The CDR3 has 15 amino acids. The V end lost 0 bases, the J end lost 0 bases, and 9 bases lay between the germline ends. CDR3 bases: TGTGCCAGCAGCTTAGAATCGGGGAGCTCCTACGAGCAGTACTTC. As protein: CASSLESGSSYEQYF. The full variable domain, its missing parts supplied by reference TRBV11-2 and TRBJ2-7, is EAGVAQSPRYKIIEKRQSVAFWCNPISGHATLYWYQQILGQGPKLLIQFQNNGVVDDSQLPKDRFSAERLKGVDSTLKIQPAKLEDSAVYLCASSLESGSSYEQYFGPGTRLTVT.

The J gene is TRBJ1-1, the V gene TRBV18; 9 bases are a match to TRBD1. V trimming: 2 bases; J trimming: 4 bases; junction bases outside the gene matches: 5. This CDR3 region has 15 residues. Germline CDR1 is KGHSH and CDR2 is LQKENI. CDR3 loop: CASSPGQGLATEAFF. The CDR3 region has the DNA TGTGCCAGCTCACCAGGACAGGGGTTGGCCACTGAAGCTTTCTTT.

The sample holds a few counts of this clonotype. The chain links TRBV7-6 to TRBJ2-5; D may be TRBD1 (5 bases). CDR1 and CDR2 (germline): SGHVS, FNYEAQ. The CDR3 totals 11 residues. Trimming removed 3 bases from V and 7 bases from J, with 6 bases in between. The CDR3 DNA reads as TGTGCCAGCAGCTTCGACAGGACCCAGTACTTC. Translated: CASSFDRTQYF.

This clonotype was seen at least ten times. This chain uses TRBV18 with TRBJ2-3; the D is unclear. The V end was cut by 2 bases, the J end by 6 bases, with 6 bases between. The CDR3 contains 12 residues. The germline gives CDR1 KGHSH, CDR2 LQKENI. In DNA form, the CDR3 reads TGTGCCAGCTCACCAGAGTGGGATACGCAGTATTTT. Protein product: CASSPEWDTQYF.

In nucleotides, the CDR3 is TGTGCCAGCAGCTTAGAGTCCAGCTCCTACGAGCAGTACTTC. Its protein product is CASSLESSSYEQYF. V gene TRBV11-2 combines with J gene TRBJ2-7; no clear D gene. CDR1 is SGHAT and CDR2 is FQNNGV in the germline V gene. Trimming cost V 0 bases and J 0 bases, with 6 bases left between them. The CDR3 extends over 14 amino acids.

There are many counts of this clonotype. The rearrangement joins TRBV7-9 to TRBJ2-5, with 9 bases identical to TRBD2. The length of the CDR3 is 14 residues. Germline CDR1 SEHNR, CDR2 FQNEAQ (reference sequence). Trimming cost V 4 bases and J 5 bases; bases outside gene matches: 5. As DNA, the CDR3 is TGTGCCAGCAGCTCCAGCGGGGGGAGGGAGACCCAGTACTTC. This encodes CASSSSGGRETQYF.

This clonotype was detected many times. The V and J genes are TRBV12-3 or TRBV12-4 and TRBJ2-2; 7 bases are shared with TRBD2. This CDR3 is 13 amino acids long. V shed 5 bases and J 6 bases; nucleotides not matched to a gene: 3. The CDR3 DNA reads as TGTGCCAGCAGTCCGGCGGGGGCCGGGGAGCTGTTTTTT. The encoded protein is CASSPAGAGELFF.

This clonotype was counted between two and nine times. The J gene is TRBJ2-7, the V gene TRBV7-8; D may be TRBD1 (5 bases). Germline loops: CDR1 SGHVS, CDR2 FQNEAQ. Trimming pared 1 base from V and 2 bases from J, leaving 9 bases between. CDR3 size: 14 residues. DNA of the CDR3: TGTGCCAGCAGCTTAGGCAGGGTAGCCTACGAGCAGTACGTC. Translated, it gives CASSLGRVAYEQYV.

This clonotype occurred a few times. The V gene is TRBV10-2, the J gene TRBJ1-5; possibly TRBD1 for D (5 bases). The CDR3 spans 16 residues. V was cut by 3 bases and J by 4 bases, with 16 bases left in between. Germline V lookup: CDR1 WSHSY, CDR2 SAAADI. CDR3 in amino acids: CASSDRVYRLNQPQHF. In nucleotides, the CDR3 is TGCGCCAGCAGTGACAGGGTTTATCGATTAAATCAGCCCCAGCATTTT.

There are a few counts of this clonotype. The genes are TRBV11-2 and TRBJ2-1; TRBD1 agrees at 8 bases. This CDR3 comprises 17 residues. Per germline, CDR1 SGHAT and CDR2 FQNNGV. After removal of 0 bases from V and 8 bases from J, the junction contained 12 bases not matched to a gene. CDR3 DNA sequence: TGTGCCAGCAGCTTAGATAGTAGGGCAGGGGGCATGGATGAGCAGTTCTTC. Residues: CASSLDSRAGGMDEQFF.

As to this clonotype: The junction and the germline gene differ at one end; a read error may be behind it. V gene TRBV5-1 combines with J gene TRBJ1-1, with 7 bases fitting TRBD1. The CDR3 has 14 residues. Germline CDR1 and CDR2: SGHRS and YFSETQ. The CDR3, as DNA: TGCACCAGCAGGCTAACAGGGGACCAAACTGAAGCTTTCTTT. The encoded protein is CTSRLTGDQTEAFF.

This clonotype was observed a few times. The chain uses TRBV6-5 and TRBJ2-3, with no clear D. Deletions cut 8 bases from V and 0 bases from J, with 15 bases between. This CDR3 is 15 amino acids long. CDR1 MNHEY and CDR2 SVGAGI come from the germline V gene. The CDR3 coding sequence is TGTGCCAGCGTACCCAATAACCCTAGCACAGATACGCAGTATTTT. Translating it yields CASVPNNPSTDTQYF.

This clonotype has only a few counts. This chain links TRBV14 with TRBJ1-1, with 7 bases aligning to TRBD1. Germline V gene lookup returns CDR1 SGHDN and CDR2 FVKESK. Germline trimming cut 7 bases from V and 0 bases from J; bases unmatched to any gene: 5. The CDR3 has 14 residues. The CDR3 bases are TGTGCCAGCATCATGACAGGGATGAACACTGAAGCTTTCTTT. This encodes CASIMTGMNTEAFF.

There are a few counts of this clonotype. The rearrangement joins TRBV29-1 to TRBJ2-1; 13 bases agree with TRBD2. The CDR3 length is 14 residues. Germline CDR1 is SQVTM and CDR2 is ANQGSEA. V dropped 6 bases and J dropped 8; count of bases not matched to a gene: 7. The CDR3 region is CSVLLAGGPDEQFF. The CDR3 DNA follows: TGCAGCGTGCTACTAGCGGGGGGGCCAGATGAGCAGTTCTTC.

This clonotype has a count of ten or more. J is TRBJ2-4 and V is TRBV27; TRBD2 might be the D (6 bases). The CDR3 extends over 13 amino acids. Germline V gene lookup returns CDR1 MNHEY and CDR2 SMNVEV (reference sequence). Trimming cost V 2 bases and J 7 bases, with 9 bases left between them. In DNA, the CDR3 is TGTGCCAGCAGTTTAAAGGGAGGCAACATTCAGTACTTC. Translating gives CASSLKGGNIQYF.

This clonotype showed up many times. The V call is TRBV11-3, the J call TRBJ1-1, with D possibly matching TRBD1 (5 bases). Between the trimmed V and J ends, which lost 5 bases and 4 bases, there was a span of 14 bases. Germline CDR1 and CDR2: SGHNT and YENEEA. This CDR3 comprises 14 residues. In nucleotides, the CDR3 is TGTGCCAGCAGCGCTCGGGACTCCCCCACTGAAGCTTTCTTT. Translation gives CASSARDSPTEAFF.

Ten or more counts support this clonotype. The rearrangement joins TRBV27 to TRBJ2-1; D perhaps matches TRBD2 (6 bases). V was trimmed by 1 base and J by 5 bases, leaving 12 bases between them. The CDR3 runs to 15 residues. CDR1 is MNHEY, CDR2 SMNVEV, per germline (reference sequence). CDR3 amino acids: CASSLWRGRNNEQFF. The CDR3, as DNA: TGTGCCAGCAGTTTATGGAGGGGCCGGAACAATGAGCAGTTCTTC.